Each of the 15 T cell receptor beta chains below was sequenced from the same sample in a study of early T cells in non-severe SARS-CoV-2 infection. TCRdb re-called the 5' RACE reads with MiXCR, one entry per CDR3 protein. The sample holds approximately 80,000 distinct CDR3 sequences, over 9.5% seen once. Input material: whole blood. The receptors come from an adult who was a healthcare worker with PCR-confirmed SARS-CoV-2 infection or an uninfected control (not recorded which).

The sample holds a few counts of this clonotype. The chain uses TRBV20-1 and TRBJ2-2; D gene unclear. V lost 3 bases, J lost 2 bases, and 4 bases lay in between. From germline, CDR1 is DFQATT and CDR2 SNEGSKA (reference sequence). The CDR3 runs 12 residues. The CDR3 spells CSASANTGELFF. The CDR3 DNA reads as TGCAGTGCTAGCGCAAACACCGGGGAGCTGTTTTTT.

The V gene is TRBV6-5, the J gene TRBJ2-2, with TRBD2 matching over 14 bases. Germline assignment: CDR1 MNHEY and CDR2 SVGAGI. CDR3 length equals 16 residues. V shed 6 bases and J 8 bases; nucleotides not matched to a gene: 8. CDR3: CASSSGLAGGGGELFF. CDR3 bases: TGTGCCAGCAGCTCCGGACTAGCGGGAGGTGGGGGGGAGCTGTTTTTT.

In this sample, this clonotype turned up a few times. This chain connects TRBV9 to TRBJ2-5; 13 bases match TRBD2. This CDR3 spans 17 amino acids. Trimming at V came to 0 bases and at J to 5 bases, leaving 7 bases not matched to a gene. The germline V gene has CDR1 SGDLS and CDR2 YYNGEE. CDR3 DNA: TGTGCCAGCAGCGTAGGTCCACTAGCGGGAGGGAGTGAGACCCAGTACTTC. It codes for CASSVGPLAGGSETQYF.

This chain uses TRBV20-1 with TRBJ1-1, with D tentatively TRBD1 (5 bases). V was shortened by 7 bases and J by 4 bases, with 25 bases between the two germline ends. Germline V CDR1 and CDR2: DFQATT, SNEGSKA (reference sequence). The CDR3 is made up of 16 amino acids. CDR3 DNA sequence: TGCAGTGGGCTGGGGCAGGAAGTTTCTACCGGCACTGAAGCTTTCTTT. It translates to CSGLGQEVSTGTEAFF.

Remarks on this clonotype: This clone may be a read error of a much larger clone one base away. The gene calls are TRBV5-4 and TRBJ2-1, with TRBD2 matching over 12 bases. The J call may be incorrect, as the DNA end agrees better with TRBJ2-7. Germline V CDR1 and CDR2: SGHNT, YYREEE (reference sequence). This CDR3 contains 15 residues. Here the CDR3 reads CASSQGLAGPNEQYF. Here the CDR3 DNA reads TGTGCCAGCAGCCAGGGACTAGCGGGCCCCAATGAGCAGTACTTC.

This clonotype occurred many times. The V call is TRBV28, the J call TRBJ2-6; no clear D gene. The CDR3 totals 15 residues. V shed 3 bases and J shed 0 bases, with 6 bases lying between them. Germline lookup yields CDR1 MDHEN and CDR2 SYDVKM. This CDR3 is CASSFTLSGANVLTF. The CDR3 DNA reads as TGTGCCAGCAGTTTCACCCTCTCTGGGGCCAACGTCCTGACTTTC.

V is TRBV28 and J is TRBJ2-6; the D is unclear. Per germline, CDR1 MDHEN and CDR2 SYDVKM. This CDR3 is 15 amino acids long. V gave up 5 bases and J gave up 2 bases, with 10 bases separating them. CDR3 sequence: CASSVPLAGANVLTF. The CDR3 DNA sequence: TGTGCCAGCAGTGTTCCTTTAGCTGGGGCCAACGTCCTGACTTTC.

This clonotype was found a few times. The rearrangement links TRBV18 to TRBJ1-4; 7 bases are shared with TRBD1. CDR1 is KGHSH and CDR2 is LQKENI in the germline V gene. This CDR3 is 15 amino acids long. V was pared by 4 bases and J by 7 bases, with 9 bases of the junction left unmatched. The CDR3 spells CASSRGQSAGEKLFF. CDR3 sequence (DNA): TGTGCCAGCTCACGGGGACAGTCGGCGGGTGAAAAACTGTTTTTT.

This clonotype was counted a few times. This sequence joins TRBV7-9 and TRBJ2-7, with D hard to call. The germline CDR1 and CDR2 sequences are SEHNR and FQNEAQ (reference sequence). Trimming removed 10 bases at V and 3 bases at J, with 16 bases between. CDR3 length: 13 amino acids. For the CDR3, the DNA is TGTGCCACCGAAGCCGGACGCGGCTACGAGCAGTACTTC. Its translation: CATEAGRGYEQYF.

This clonotype has only a few counts. The chain recombines TRBV10-2 with TRBJ2-5; TRBD2 might be the D (5 bases). The CDR3 loop spans 13 amino acids. Germline CDR1 is WSHSY and CDR2 is SAAADI. Trimming cost V 6 bases and J 2 bases, with 10 bases left between them. CDR3 protein: CASSPTIQETQYF. In nucleotides, the CDR3 is TGCGCCAGCAGCCCGACTATTCAAGAGACCCAGTACTTC.

The chain has TRBV7-8 and TRBJ1-4; weak D call: TRBD1 (6 bases). The CDR3 contains 15 residues. The V end lost 4 bases, the J end lost 2 bases, and 11 bases lay between the germline ends. CDR1 is SGHVS and CDR2 is FQNEAQ in the germline V gene. The DNA of the CDR3 is TGTGCCAGCAGCTCGTACAGGGCGACTAATGAAAAACTGTTTTTT. It encodes CASSSYRATNEKLFF.

This clonotype has only a few counts. The rearrangement joins TRBV9 to TRBJ2-7; tentatively, D is TRBD1 (5 bases). The CDR3 is 13 amino acids. From germline, CDR1 is SGDLS and CDR2 YYNGEE. Trimming took off 0 bases at V and 3 bases at J, with 7 bases between the two ends. The CDR3 DNA sequence: TGTGCCAGCAGCGTAGCAACAGGCTACGAGCAGTACTTC. Protein: CASSVATGYEQYF.

The chain carries TRBV6-2 or TRBV6-3 and TRBJ2-1; TRBD2 might be the D (5 bases). With 5 bases removed from V and 9 bases from J, the gap between germline ends came to 17 bases. Germline assignment: CDR1 MNHEY and CDR2 SVGEGT. The CDR3 runs to 14 residues. CDR3 residues: CASSTPLDAGEQFF. CDR3 DNA sequence: TGTGCCAGCAGTACGCCCCTGGATGCGGGTGAGCAGTTCTTC.

The V call is TRBV28, the J call TRBJ2-7; D not certain. Germline-derived CDR1 and CDR2 are MDHEN and SYDVKM. This CDR3 is 13 amino acids long. V shed 5 bases and J shed 3 bases, with 11 bases lying between them. The CDR3 loop is CASSTTDLYEQYF. CDR3 nucleotides: TGTGCCAGCAGTACGACCGACCTCTACGAGCAGTACTTC.

With regard to this clonotype: A much larger clone sits a single nucleotide away, making a read error possible. In nucleotides, the CDR3 is TGTGCCAGCAGACCGCCGGTCAGCACAGATAAGCAGTATTTT. This translates into CASRPPVSTDKQYF. The rearrangement uses TRBV28 and TRBJ2-3, with D unresolved. Germline CDR1 MDHEN, CDR2 SYDVKM. This CDR3 is 14 amino acids long.